What follows are 17 T cell receptor beta chains derived from one specimen sequenced in a study of tumor-infiltrating lymphocytes in primary liver carcinoma. Blood RNA came from unsorted whole blood; germline DNA was also extracted. Making TCR beta cDNA involved approximately 0.5 ug total RNA and a constant-region primer. Nested multiplex PCR, run for three rounds with slightly modified ARM-PCR, yielded TCR beta libraries. PCR rounds one and two used TRBV1-TRBV30 forward primers with a C-beta reverse primer for about 11 cycles each. Each CDR3 protein is one row after TCRdb ran MiXCR on the multiplex PCR reads. The sample records about 320,000 distinct CDR3 sequences, roughly two thirds being singletons. Sequencing was performed on peripheral blood. Receptors were obtained from a man aged 35 to 55 with primary liver carcinoma and hepatitis B virus infection.

The chain has TRBV10-3 and TRBJ2-5, with no clear D. V was shortened by 0 bases and J by 4 bases, with 9 bases between the two germline ends. This CDR3 has 14 amino acids. Germline CDR1 reads ENHRY; CDR2 reads SYGVKD. CDR3 coding DNA: TGTGCCATCAGTGAGTCGAAATGGAGAGAGACCCAGTACTTC. Translation: CAISESKWRETQYF.

Notes on this clonotype: A read error may account for a junction end that differs from germline. The chain employs TRBV10-3 and TRBJ2-1, with D perhaps TRBD1 or TRBD2 (6 bases each). Germline V gene sequence: CDR1 ENHRY, CDR2 SYGVKD. The length of the CDR3 is 15 residues. This CDR3 is CAISESRGGYKEQFF. CDR3 DNA sequence: TGTGCCATCAGTGAGAGCAGAGGGGGGTACAAAGAGCAGTTCTTC.

On this clonotype itself: It may be a read error: a sequence one base away is much more abundant. The chain uses TRBV29-1 and TRBJ1-1, with unresolved D. Germline V gene sequence: CDR1 SQVTM, CDR2 ANQGSEA. This CDR3 region has 12 residues. V was shortened by 2 bases and J by 5 bases, with 9 bases between the two germline ends. DNA for the CDR3: TGCAGCGTTGAACTGGCCCAGACTGAAGCTTTCTTT. Translated: CSVELAQTEAFF.

Concerning this clonotype itself: One base away lies a much larger clone, so this may be a sequencing read error. The V and J genes are TRBV5-6 and TRBJ2-6; D might be TRBD1 (5 bases). Germline CDR1 is SGHDT and CDR2 is YYEEEE. The CDR3 totals 14 residues. Here the CDR3 reads CASSSSSGANVMTF. The CDR3 bases are TGTGCCAGCAGCTCAAGCTCTGGGGCCAACGTCATGACTTTC.

The rearrangement links TRBV11-2 to TRBJ2-7; unclear D gene. CDR1 and CDR2 (germline): SGHAT, FQNNGV. Deletions cut 5 bases from V and 2 bases from J, with 16 bases between. The CDR3 contains 15 residues. The CDR3 spells CASSLADMGPYEQYF. The CDR3 DNA reads as TGTGCCAGCAGCCTCGCTGACATGGGCCCCTACGAGCAGTACTTC.

This clonotype was observed a single time. The chain recombines TRBV29-1 with TRBJ2-1, with D unclear. CDR3 size: 13 residues. The V end lost 6 bases, the J end lost 8 bases, and 17 bases lay between the germline ends. Germline V CDR1 and CDR2: SQVTM, ANQGSEA. The CDR3 is CSVMRPGNDEQFF. The CDR3 DNA follows: TGCAGCGTCATGCGCCCTGGAAACGATGAGCAGTTCTTC.

This clonotype was seen at least ten times. The chain links TRBV29-1 to TRBJ2-1, with D hard to call. The CDR3 runs 13 residues. Trimming shortened V by 3 bases and J by 9 bases, and 15 bases separated the two germline ends. The germline gives CDR1 SQVTM, CDR2 ANQGSEA. In DNA form, the CDR3 reads TGCAGCGTTGATCCAGAAGGGTATAGTGAGCAGTTCTTC. Translating it yields CSVDPEGYSEQFF.

This clonotype was counted once. A much larger clone differs by one base, so this may be a read error. The V call is TRBV4-3, the J call TRBJ2-2, with TRBD2 matching 14 bases. Germline V gene data show CDR1 as LGHNA and CDR2 as YSLEER. The ends lost 2 bases at V and 2 bases at J; junction bases unmatched: 7. The CDR3 has 19 residues. In DNA form, the CDR3 reads TGCGCCAGCAGCCAAACCTACGGGACTAGCGGGAGTAACACCGGGGAGCTGTTTTTT. Its translation is CASSQTYGTSGSNTGELFF.

The chain uses TRBV21-1 and TRBJ2-1; the table calls TRBD1, which could not be checked here. TRBV21-1 has pseudogene status. This CDR3 comprises 18 residues. The CDR3 DNA follows: TGTGCCAGCAGCAAAGAGAATCGCGGGACAGGGACCTACAATGAGCAGTTCTTC. The encoded protein is CASSKENRGTGTYNEQFF.

As for this clonotype: With a much larger clone just one base away, this may be a read error. The genes are TRBV6-2 or TRBV6-3 and TRBJ2-1; D is perhaps TRBD2 (6 bases). The CDR3 loop spans 15 amino acids. The germline gives CDR1 MNHEY, CDR2 SVGEGT. CDR3 sequence: CVSKDPGLQHNEQFF. The CDR3 DNA reads as TGTGTCAGCAAAGACCCGGGACTTCAACACAATGAGCAGTTCTTC.

As to this clonotype: Just one base apart from a much larger clone, this may be a read error. The chain employs TRBV6-1 and TRBJ2-1; D uncertain. The CDR3 is 12 residues long. V dropped 6 bases and J dropped 9 bases, with 12 bases sitting between them. Germline V CDR1 and CDR2: MNHNS, SASEGT. The CDR3 region is CASRRTASEQFF. CDR3 nucleotides: TGTGCCAGCAGGCGGACGGCCAGTGAGCAGTTCTTC.

This clonotype appeared a few times. An end of the junction differs from the germline gene, which may be a read error. The genes are TRBV11-1 and TRBJ1-1; possible D gene TRBD1, 5 bases. The V gene's germline CDR1 is SGHAT and CDR2 FQDESV (reference sequence). The CDR3 runs to 13 residues. In DNA form, the CDR3 reads TGTGTCAGCAGCTTAGGGGATGCGACTGAAGCTTTCTTT. Translating it yields CVSSLGDATEAFF.

The chain joins TRBV28 to TRBJ1-1; weak D call: TRBD1 (5 bases). The CDR3 is made up of 14 amino acids. Germline CDR1 and CDR2: MDHEN and SYDVKM. Trimming stripped 2 bases from V and 9 bases from J, with 16 bases between. The CDR3 loop reads CASSLTGGVKKAFF. As DNA, the CDR3 is TGTGCCAGCAGTTTAACCGGAGGGGTGAAAAAAGCTTTCTTT.

This clonotype was recorded many times. The chain combines TRBV13 with TRBJ2-1, with TRBD1 as a possible D gene (5 bases). The CDR3 runs to 16 residues. The germline V gene has CDR1 PRHDT and CDR2 FYEKMQ (reference sequence). Trimming cost V 0 bases and J 6 bases, with 15 bases left between them. CDR3: CASSLGDLGRGNEQFF. For the CDR3, the DNA is TGTGCCAGCAGCTTAGGGGACCTGGGAAGGGGCAATGAGCAGTTCTTC.

The rearrangement uses TRBV28 and TRBJ1-1; D is unresolved. The germline V and J ends were trimmed by 10 bases and 11 bases, with 17 bases remaining between them. Germline V gene data show CDR1 as MDHEN and CDR2 as SYDVKM. This CDR3 is 11 amino acids long. CDR3 bases: TGTGCCATCAGGTCGGTGGTTTGGGCTTTCTTT. Encoded protein: CAIRSVVWAFF.

This clonotype is a singleton in its sample. A much larger clonotype is one base distant, so this may be a read error. J is TRBJ2-4 and V is TRBV28; D is tentatively TRBD1 or TRBD2 (5 bases each). Trimming stripped 6 bases from V and 4 bases from J, with 16 bases between. Looked up from germline, CDR1 is MDHEN and CDR2 is SYDVKM. This CDR3 spans 15 amino acids. CDR3 sequence reads: CASSMGEVQKNIQYF. The CDR3 DNA follows: TGTGCCAGCAGCATGGGGGAAGTACAGAAAAACATTCAGTACTTC.

This clonotype appeared many times. This chain uses TRBV11-1 with TRBJ2-7, with unresolved D. Per germline, CDR1 SGHAT and CDR2 FQDESV (reference sequence). The CDR3 sequence is 13 residues long. The V end lost 11 bases, the J end lost 4 bases, and 18 bases lay between the germline ends. The CDR3 loop reads CASLTTGGYEQYF. The CDR3 DNA is TGTGCCTCCCTTACCACCGGTGGTTACGAGCAGTACTTC.